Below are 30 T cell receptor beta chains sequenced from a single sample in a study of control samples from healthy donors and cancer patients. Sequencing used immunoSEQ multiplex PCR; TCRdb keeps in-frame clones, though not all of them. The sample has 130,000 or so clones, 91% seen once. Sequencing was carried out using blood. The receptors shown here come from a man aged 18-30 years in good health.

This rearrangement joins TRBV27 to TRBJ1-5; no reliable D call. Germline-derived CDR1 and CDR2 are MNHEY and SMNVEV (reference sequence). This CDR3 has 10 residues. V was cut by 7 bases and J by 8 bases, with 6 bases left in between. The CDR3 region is CASNREPQHF. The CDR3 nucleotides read TGTGCCAGCAATAGGGAGCCCCAGCATTTT.

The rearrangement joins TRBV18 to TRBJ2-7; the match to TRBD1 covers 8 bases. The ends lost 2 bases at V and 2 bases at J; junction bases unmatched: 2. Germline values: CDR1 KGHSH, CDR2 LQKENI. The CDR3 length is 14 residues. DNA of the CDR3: TGTGCCAGCTCACCAGGGGACAGGACCTACGAGCAGTACTTC. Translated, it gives CASSPGDRTYEQYF.

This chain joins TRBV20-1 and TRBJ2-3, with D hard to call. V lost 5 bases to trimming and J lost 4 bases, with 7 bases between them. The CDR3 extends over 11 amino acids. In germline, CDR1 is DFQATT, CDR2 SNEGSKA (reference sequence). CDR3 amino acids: CSAPFPDTQYF. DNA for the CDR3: TGCAGTGCTCCTTTCCCAGATACGCAGTATTTT.

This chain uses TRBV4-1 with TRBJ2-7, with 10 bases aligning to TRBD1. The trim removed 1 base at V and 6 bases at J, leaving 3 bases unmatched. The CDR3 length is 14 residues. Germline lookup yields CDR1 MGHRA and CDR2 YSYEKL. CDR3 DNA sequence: TGCGCCAGCAGCCAAGGGGACAGGGGTGGCGAGCAGTACTTC. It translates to CASSQGDRGGEQYF.

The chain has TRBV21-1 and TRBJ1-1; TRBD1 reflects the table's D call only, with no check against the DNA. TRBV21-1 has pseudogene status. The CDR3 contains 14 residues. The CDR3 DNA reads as TGTGCCAGCAGCAAAAAGGGGCAGAACACTGAAGCTTTCTTT. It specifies CASSKKGQNTEAFF.

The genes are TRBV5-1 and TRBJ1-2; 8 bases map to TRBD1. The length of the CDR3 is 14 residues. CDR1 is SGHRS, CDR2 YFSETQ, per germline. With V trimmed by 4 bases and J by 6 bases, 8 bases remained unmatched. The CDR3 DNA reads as TGCGCCAGCAGCCAAACCGGACAGGGTGATGGCTACACCTTC. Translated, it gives CASSQTGQGDGYTF.

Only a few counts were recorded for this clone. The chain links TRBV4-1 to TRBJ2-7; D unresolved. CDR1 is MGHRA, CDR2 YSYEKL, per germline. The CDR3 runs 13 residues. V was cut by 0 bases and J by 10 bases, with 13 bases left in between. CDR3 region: CASSQDPEVAQYF. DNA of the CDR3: TGCGCCAGCAGCCAAGACCCCGAAGTAGCACAGTACTTC.

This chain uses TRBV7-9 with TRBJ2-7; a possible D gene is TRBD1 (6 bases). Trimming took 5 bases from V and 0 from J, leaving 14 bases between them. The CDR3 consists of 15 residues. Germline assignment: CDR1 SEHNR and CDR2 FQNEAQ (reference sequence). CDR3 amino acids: CASSSPGQTSYEQYF. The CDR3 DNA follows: TGTGCCAGCAGCAGCCCCGGACAGACCTCCTACGAGCAGTACTTC.

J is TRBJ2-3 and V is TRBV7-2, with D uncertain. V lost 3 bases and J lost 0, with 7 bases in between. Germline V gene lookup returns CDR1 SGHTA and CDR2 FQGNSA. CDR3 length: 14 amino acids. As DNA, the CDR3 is TGTGCCAGCAGCTTGTTGTCTAGCACAGATACGCAGTATTTT. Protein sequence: CASSLLSSTDTQYF.

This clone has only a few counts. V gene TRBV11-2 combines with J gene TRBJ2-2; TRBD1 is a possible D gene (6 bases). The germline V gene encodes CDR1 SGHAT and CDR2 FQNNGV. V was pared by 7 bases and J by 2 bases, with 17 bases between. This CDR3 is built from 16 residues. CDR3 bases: TGTGCCAGCAACCAGGACTGGACAGCCAACACCGGGGAGCTGTTTTTT. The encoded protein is CASNQDWTANTGELFF.

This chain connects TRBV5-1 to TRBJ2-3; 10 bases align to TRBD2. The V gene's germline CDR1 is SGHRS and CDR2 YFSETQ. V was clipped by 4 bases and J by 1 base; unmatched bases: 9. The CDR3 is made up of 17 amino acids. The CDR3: CASSPMSGGAGTDTQYF. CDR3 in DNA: TGCGCCAGCAGCCCGATGAGCGGGGGGGCCGGCACAGATACGCAGTATTTT.

The CDR3 coding sequence is TGTGCCAGCTCACCAACCACAGGGACTGGGGCCAACGTCCTGACTTTC. Amino acid sequence: CASSPTTGTGANVLTF. J is TRBJ2-6 and V is TRBV18, with D perhaps matching TRBD1 (6 bases). Trimming left V 2 bases short and J 2 bases short, with 10 bases between. From germline, CDR1 is KGHSH and CDR2 LQKENI. This CDR3 spans 16 amino acids.

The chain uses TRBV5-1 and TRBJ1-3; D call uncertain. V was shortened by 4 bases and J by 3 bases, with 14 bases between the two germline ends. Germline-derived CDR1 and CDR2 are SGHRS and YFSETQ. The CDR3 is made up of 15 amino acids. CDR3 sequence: CASSRTLGDGNTIYF. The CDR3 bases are TGCGCCAGCAGCCGTACCTTGGGAGATGGAAACACCATATATTTT.

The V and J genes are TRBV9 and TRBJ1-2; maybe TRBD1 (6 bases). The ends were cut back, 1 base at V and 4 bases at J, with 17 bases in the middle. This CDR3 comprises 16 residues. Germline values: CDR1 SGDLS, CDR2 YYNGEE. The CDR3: CASSVSFRDTIYGYTF. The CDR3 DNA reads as TGTGCCAGCAGCGTATCTTTTCGGGACACGATCTATGGCTACACCTTC.

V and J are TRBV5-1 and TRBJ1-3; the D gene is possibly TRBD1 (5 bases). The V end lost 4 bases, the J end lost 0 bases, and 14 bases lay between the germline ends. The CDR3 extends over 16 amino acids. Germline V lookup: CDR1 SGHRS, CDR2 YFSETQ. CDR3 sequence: CASSIRDSSSGNTIYF. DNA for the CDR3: TGCGCCAGCAGCATCCGGGACTCGAGCTCTGGAAACACCATATATTTT.

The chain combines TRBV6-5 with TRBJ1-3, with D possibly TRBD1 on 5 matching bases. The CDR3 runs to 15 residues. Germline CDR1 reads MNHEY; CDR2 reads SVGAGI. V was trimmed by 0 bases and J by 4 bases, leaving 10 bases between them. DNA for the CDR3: TGTGCCAGCAGTTACTCGAGGGGTCCGGGAAACACCATATATTTT. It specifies CASSYSRGPGNTIYF.

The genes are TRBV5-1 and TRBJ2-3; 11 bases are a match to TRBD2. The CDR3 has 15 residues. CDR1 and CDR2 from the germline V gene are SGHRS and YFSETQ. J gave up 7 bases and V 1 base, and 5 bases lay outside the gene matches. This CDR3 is CASSLTSGGRNTQYF. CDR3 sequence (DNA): TGCGCCAGCAGCTTGACTAGCGGGGGACGAAATACGCAGTATTTT. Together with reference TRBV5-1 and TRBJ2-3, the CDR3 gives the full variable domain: KAGVTQTPRYLIKTRGQQVTLSCSPISGHRSVSWYQQTPGQGLQFLFEYFSETQRNKGNFPGRFSGRQFSNSRSEMNVSTLELGDSALYLCASSLTSGGRNTQYFGPGTRLTVL.

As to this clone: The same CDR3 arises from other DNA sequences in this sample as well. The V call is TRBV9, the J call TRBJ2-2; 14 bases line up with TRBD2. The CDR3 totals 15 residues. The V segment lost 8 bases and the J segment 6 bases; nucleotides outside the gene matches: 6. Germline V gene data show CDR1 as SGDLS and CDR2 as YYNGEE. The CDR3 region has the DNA TGTGCCAGTACTAGACTAGCGGGGGGGTCCGGGGAGCTGTTTTTT. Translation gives CASTRLAGGSGELFF.

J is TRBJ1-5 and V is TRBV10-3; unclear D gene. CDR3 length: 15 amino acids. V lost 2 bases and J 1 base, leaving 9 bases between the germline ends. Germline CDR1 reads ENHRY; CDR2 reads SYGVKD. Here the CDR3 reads CAISEGVMSNQPQHF. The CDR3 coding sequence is TGTGCCATCAGTGAGGGGGTTATGAGCAATCAGCCCCAGCATTTT.

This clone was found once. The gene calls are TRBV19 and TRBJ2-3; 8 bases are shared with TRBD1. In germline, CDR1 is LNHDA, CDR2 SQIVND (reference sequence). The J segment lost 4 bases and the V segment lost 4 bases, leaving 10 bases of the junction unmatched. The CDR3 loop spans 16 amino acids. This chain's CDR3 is CASSRGQEGRADTQYF. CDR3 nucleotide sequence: TGTGCCAGTAGTAGGGGACAGGAGGGTCGAGCAGATACGCAGTATTTT.

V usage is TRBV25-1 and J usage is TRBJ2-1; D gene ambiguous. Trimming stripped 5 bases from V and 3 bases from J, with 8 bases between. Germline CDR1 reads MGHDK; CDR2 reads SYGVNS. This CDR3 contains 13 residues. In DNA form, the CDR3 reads TGTGCCAGCAGTTCCGGTGGCTACAATGAGCAGTTCTTC. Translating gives CASSSGGYNEQFF. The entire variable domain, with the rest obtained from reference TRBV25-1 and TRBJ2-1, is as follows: EADIYQTPRYLVIGTGKKITLECSQTMGHDKMYWYQQDPGMELHLIHYSYGVNSTEKGDLSSESTVSRIRTEHFPLTLESARPSHTSQYLCASSSGGYNEQFFGPGTRLTVL.

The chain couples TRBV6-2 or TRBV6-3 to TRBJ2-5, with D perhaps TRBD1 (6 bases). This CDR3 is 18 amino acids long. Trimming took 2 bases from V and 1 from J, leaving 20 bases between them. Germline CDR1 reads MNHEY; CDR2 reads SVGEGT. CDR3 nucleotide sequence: TGTGCCAGCAGTTACCCCTGGGCCGGGACACGAGTCCAAGAGACCCAGTACTTC. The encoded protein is CASSYPWAGTRVQETQYF.

The CDR3 DNA sequence: TGTGCCAGTAGTATAGACTTTAGGGGATTGTACGGCTACACCTTC. Translating it yields CASSIDFRGLYGYTF. The chain couples TRBV19 to TRBJ1-2; the D gene is possibly TRBD1 (5 bases). Looked up from germline, CDR1 is LNHDA and CDR2 is SQIVND (reference sequence). Trimming shortened V by 0 bases and J by 8 bases, and 16 bases separated the two germline ends. This CDR3 has 15 residues.

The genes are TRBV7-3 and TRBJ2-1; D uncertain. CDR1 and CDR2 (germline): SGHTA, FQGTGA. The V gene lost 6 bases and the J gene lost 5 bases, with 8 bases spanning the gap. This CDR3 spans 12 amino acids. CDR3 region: CASREADNEQFF. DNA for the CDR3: TGTGCCAGCAGAGAGGCCGACAATGAGCAGTTCTTC. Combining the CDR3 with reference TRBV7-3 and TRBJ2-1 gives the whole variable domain GAGVSQTPSNKVTEKGKYVELRCDPISGHTALYWYRQSLGQGPEFLIYFQGTGAADDSGLPNDRFFAVRPEGSVSTLKIQRTERGDSAVYLCASREADNEQFFGPGTRLTVL.

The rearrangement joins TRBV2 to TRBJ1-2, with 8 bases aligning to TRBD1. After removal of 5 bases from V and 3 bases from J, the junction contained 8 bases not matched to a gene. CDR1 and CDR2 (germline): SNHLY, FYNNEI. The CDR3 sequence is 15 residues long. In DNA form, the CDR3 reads TGTGCCAGCAGTTCCAGGACAGGGTCGGACTATGGCTACACCTTC. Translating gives CASSSRTGSDYGYTF.

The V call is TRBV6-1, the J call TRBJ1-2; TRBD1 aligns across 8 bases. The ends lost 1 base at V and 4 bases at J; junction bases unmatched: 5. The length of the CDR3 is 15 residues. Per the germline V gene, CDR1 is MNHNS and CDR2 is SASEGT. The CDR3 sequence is CASSEGTGSAYGYTF. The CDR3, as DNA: TGTGCCAGCAGTGAAGGGACAGGGTCAGCCTATGGCTACACCTTC.

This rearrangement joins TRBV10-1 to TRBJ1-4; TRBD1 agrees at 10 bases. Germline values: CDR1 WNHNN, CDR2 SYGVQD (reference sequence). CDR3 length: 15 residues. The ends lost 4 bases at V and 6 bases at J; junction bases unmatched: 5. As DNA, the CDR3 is TGCGCCAGCAGTGTCCCCGGGACAGGGGATGAAAAACTGTTTTTT. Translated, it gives CASSVPGTGDEKLFF.

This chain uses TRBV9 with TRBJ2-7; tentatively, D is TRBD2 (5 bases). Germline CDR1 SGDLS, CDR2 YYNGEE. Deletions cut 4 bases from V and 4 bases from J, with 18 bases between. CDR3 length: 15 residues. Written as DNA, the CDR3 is TGTGCCAGCAGCCCCTACTCAGCGGACCTTTACGAGCAGTACTTC. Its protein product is CASSPYSADLYEQYF.

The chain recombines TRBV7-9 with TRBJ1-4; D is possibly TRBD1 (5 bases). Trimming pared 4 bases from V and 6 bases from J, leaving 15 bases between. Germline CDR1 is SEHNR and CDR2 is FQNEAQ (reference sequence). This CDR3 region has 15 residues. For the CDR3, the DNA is TGTGCCAGCAGCTCAGCGTTGGGGGTGGATGAAAAACTGTTTTTT. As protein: CASSSALGVDEKLFF.

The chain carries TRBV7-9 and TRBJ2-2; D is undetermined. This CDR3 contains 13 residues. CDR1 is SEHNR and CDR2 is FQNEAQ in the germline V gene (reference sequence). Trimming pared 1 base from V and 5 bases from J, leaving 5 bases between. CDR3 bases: TGTGCCAGCAGCTTAGGGATAACCGGGGAGCTGTTTTTT. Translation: CASSLGITGELFF.